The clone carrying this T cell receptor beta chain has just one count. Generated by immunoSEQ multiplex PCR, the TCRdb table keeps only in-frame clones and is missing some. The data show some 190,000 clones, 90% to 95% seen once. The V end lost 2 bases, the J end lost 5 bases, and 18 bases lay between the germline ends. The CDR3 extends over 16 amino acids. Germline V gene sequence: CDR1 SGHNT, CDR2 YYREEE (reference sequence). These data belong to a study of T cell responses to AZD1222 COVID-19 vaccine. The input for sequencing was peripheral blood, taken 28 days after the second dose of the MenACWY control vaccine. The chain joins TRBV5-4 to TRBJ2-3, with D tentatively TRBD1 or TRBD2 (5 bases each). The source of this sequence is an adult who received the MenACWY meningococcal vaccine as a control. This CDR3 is CASSFGATIPQDTQYF. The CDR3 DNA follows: TGTGCCAGCAGCTTCGGGGCCACCATCCCACAAGATACGCAGTATTTT. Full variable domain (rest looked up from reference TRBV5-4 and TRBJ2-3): ETGVTQSPTHLIKTRGQQVTLRCSSQSGHNTVSWYQQALGQGPQFIFQYYREEENGRGNFPPRFSGLQFPNYSSELNVNALELDDSALYLCASSFGATIPQDTQYFGPGTRLTVL.